This is a list of T cell receptor beta chains from one sample in a study of T cells in Graves' hyperthyroidism and ophthalmopathy. Using its own MiXCR run on the multiplex PCR reads, TCRdb lists one record per CDR3 protein. The repertoire holds around 620,000 distinct CDR3 sequences, with 16% as singletons. Material for sequencing was blood. The receptors were sampled from a woman aged 25-40 years with Graves' hyperthyroidism. CDR3s include the opening cysteine and the closing phenylalanine or tryptophan. D genes are given only for firm matches. Rows give clone size only sometimes, using once, few, many, or a class for an expanded clone.

D: TRBD1; J: TRBJ1-2; V: TRBV2; length: 17; size: .; DNA: TGTGCCAGCAGTGAAAACTTGGGACAGGGGCCGAACTATGGCTACACCTTC; CDR3: CASSENLGQGPNYGYTF
D: TRBD2; J: TRBJ2-7; V: TRBV9; length: 14; size: many; DNA: TGTGCCAGCAGCACTAGCGGGAGTCTCCACGAGCAGTACTTC; CDR3: CASSTSGSLHEQYF
D: TRBD1; J: TRBJ1-4; V: TRBV3-1; length: 17; size: .; DNA: TGTGCCAGCAGCCAGGGACAGGGGGCGCAGAAGGATGAAAAACTGTTTTTT; CDR3: CASSQGQGAQKDEKLFF
D: .; J: TRBJ2-5; V: TRBV6-6; length: 14; size: many; DNA: TGTGCCAGCAGTTACTCTTCAGCGTCAGAGACCCAGTACTTC; CDR3: CASSYSSASETQYF
D: .; J: TRBJ1-1; V: TRBV6-2/TRBV6-3; length: 13; size: .; DNA: TGTGCCAGCACCCAGCGGGAGAACACTGAAGCTTTCTTT; CDR3: CASTQRENTEAFF
D: TRBD1; J: TRBJ2-5; V: TRBV12-3/TRBV12-4; length: 14; size: .; DNA: TGTGCCAGCAGGGGGACAGGGGAACAAGAGACCCAGTACTTC; CDR3: CASRGTGEQETQYF
D: TRBD1; J: TRBJ2-1; V: TRBV29-1; length: 14; size: many; DNA: TGCAGCGTTGATGGACAGGGCATGGTCGATGAGCAGTTCTTC; CDR3: CSVDGQGMVDEQFF
D: TRBD2; J: TRBJ2-1; V: TRBV7-2; length: 15; size: many; DNA: TGTGCCAGCAGCTTAGGGGCTAGCGGATACAATGAGCAGTTCTTC; CDR3: CASSLGASGYNEQFF
D: TRBD2; J: TRBJ2-1; V: TRBV7-8; length: 15; size: many; DNA: TGTGCCAGCAGCTTCGCCGGGACTAGGATCAATGAGCAGTTCTTC; CDR3: CASSFAGTRINEQFF
D: .; J: TRBJ2-5; V: TRBV7-3; length: 13; size: many; DNA: TGTGCCAGCAGCCAAGCCCCCTCGGAGACCCAGTACTTC; CDR3: CASSQAPSETQYF
D: .; J: TRBJ2-3; V: TRBV11-2; length: 14; size: many; DNA: TGTGCCAGCAGCTCCGGAATGGGTTTAGATACGCAGTATTTT; CDR3: CASSSGMGLDTQYF
D: .; J: TRBJ2-4; V: TRBV7-6; length: 15; size: few; DNA: TGTGCCAGCAGCTTAGATCTCGGGCCTACAAACATTCAGTACTTC; CDR3: CASSLDLGPTNIQYF